This is a list of T cell receptor beta chains from one sample in a study of blood T cells in healthy people across ages. TCRdb analysed the 5' RACE reads with MiXCR anew, one entry per CDR3 protein. This sample carries around 710,000 distinct CDR3 sequences, 35% to 45% of them seen once, and the ten largest clones take approximately 22%. Specimen: blood. The receptors derive from a woman aged 60-75 years in good health. CDR3s include the opening cysteine and the closing phenylalanine or tryptophan. The order of the fields is V gene, CDR3 length, clone size, D gene, J gene, CDR3 protein, CDR3 DNA. D genes are given only for firm matches. Clone sizes are given selectively: once, few, many, or a class where the clone is expanded.

v_call: TRBV7-6
cdr3_length: 20
clone_size: -
d_call: -
j_call: TRBJ2-3
cdr3_aa: CASSLEVHRSHMWRTDTQYF
cdr3_nt: TGTGCCAGCAGCTTAGAGGTTCACAGGAGCCATATGTGGCGCACAGATACGCAGTATTTT

v_call: TRBV10-1
cdr3_length: 13
clone_size: few
d_call: -
j_call: TRBJ2-1
cdr3_aa: CASATGTYNEQFF
cdr3_nt: TGCGCCAGCGCGACCGGCACCTACAATGAGCAGTTCTTC

v_call: TRBV4-3
cdr3_length: 16
clone_size: -
d_call: TRBD2
j_call: TRBJ2-1
cdr3_aa: CASSQDPGGSYNEQFF
cdr3_nt: TGTGCCAGCAGCCAAGATCCCGGGGGGTCCTACAATGAGCAGTTCTTC

v_call: TRBV6-2/TRBV6-3
cdr3_length: 14
clone_size: few
d_call: TRBD2
j_call: TRBJ2-1
cdr3_aa: CASSWGGEENEQFF
cdr3_nt: TGTGCCAGCAGTTGGGGAGGGGAGGAAAATGAGCAGTTCTTC

v_call: TRBV20-1
cdr3_length: 15
clone_size: -
d_call: TRBD1
j_call: TRBJ1-6
cdr3_aa: CSGREGAVPDSPLHF
cdr3_nt: TGCAGTGGGAGGGAGGGGGCCGTCCCTGATTCACCCCTCCACTTT

v_call: TRBV20-1
cdr3_length: 12
clone_size: -
d_call: -
j_call: TRBJ2-1
cdr3_aa: CSAQGLSHEQFF
cdr3_nt: TGCAGTGCCCAAGGACTGTCCCATGAGCAGTTCTTC

v_call: TRBV5-1
cdr3_length: 12
clone_size: -
d_call: -
j_call: TRBJ2-7
cdr3_aa: CASSQQEEKEYF
cdr3_nt: TGCGCCAGCAGCCAGCAGGAGGAAAAGGAGTACTTC

v_call: TRBV7-9
cdr3_length: 17
clone_size: -
d_call: TRBD2
j_call: TRBJ2-3
cdr3_aa: CASSLGLAGRPTDTQYF
cdr3_nt: TGTGCCAGCAGCTTGGGACTAGCGGGACGACCCACAGATACGCAGTATTTT

v_call: TRBV12-3/TRBV12-4
cdr3_length: 14
clone_size: few
d_call: -
j_call: TRBJ1-5
cdr3_aa: CASSSGLNEQPQHF
cdr3_nt: TGTGCCAGCAGTTCGGGACTTAACGAACAGCCCCAGCATTTT

v_call: TRBV2
cdr3_length: 14
clone_size: -
d_call: TRBD2
j_call: TRBJ2-7
cdr3_aa: CASSKGLAFYEQYF
cdr3_nt: TGTGCCAGCAGCAAGGGACTAGCGTTTTACGAGCAGTACTTC

v_call: TRBV10-3
cdr3_length: 14
clone_size: many
d_call: -
j_call: TRBJ2-7
cdr3_aa: CAISDRDPTYEQYF
cdr3_nt: TGTGCCATCAGTGACAGGGACCCTACCTACGAGCAGTACTTC

v_call: TRBV7-2
cdr3_length: 15
clone_size: -
d_call: TRBD1
j_call: TRBJ2-2
cdr3_aa: CASRFWTGVTGELFF
cdr3_nt: TGTGCCAGCAGATTCTGGACAGGGGTCACCGGGGAGCTGTTTTTT